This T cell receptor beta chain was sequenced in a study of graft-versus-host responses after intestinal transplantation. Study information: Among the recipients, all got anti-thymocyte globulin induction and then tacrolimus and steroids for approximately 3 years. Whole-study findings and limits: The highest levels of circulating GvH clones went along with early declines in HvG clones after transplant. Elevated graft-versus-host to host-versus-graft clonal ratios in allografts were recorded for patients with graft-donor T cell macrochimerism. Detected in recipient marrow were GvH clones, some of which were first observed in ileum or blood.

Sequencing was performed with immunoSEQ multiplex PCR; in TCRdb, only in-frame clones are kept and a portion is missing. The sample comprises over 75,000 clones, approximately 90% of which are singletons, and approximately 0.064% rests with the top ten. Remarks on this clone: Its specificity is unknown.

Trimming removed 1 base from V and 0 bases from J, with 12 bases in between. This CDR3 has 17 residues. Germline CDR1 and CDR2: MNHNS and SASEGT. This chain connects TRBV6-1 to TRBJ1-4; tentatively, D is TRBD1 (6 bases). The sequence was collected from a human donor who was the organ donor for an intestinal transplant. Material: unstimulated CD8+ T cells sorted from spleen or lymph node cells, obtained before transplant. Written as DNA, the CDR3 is TGTGCCAGCAGTGAAGAGGTGACAGGAGCAACTAATGAAAAACTGTTTTTT. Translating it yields CASSEEVTGATNEKLFF.